The 3 T cell receptor beta chains below come from one sample, sequenced in a study of T cells in Graves' hyperthyroidism and ophthalmopathy. The investigators amplified TCR beta CDR3 regions from RNA transcripts. HTBI primers were the set used in a first-round RT-PCR of the TCR CDR3. Using its own MiXCR run on the multiplex PCR reads, TCRdb lists one record per CDR3 protein. Of hundreds of thousands of distinct CDR3 sequences detected, under 20% appear once; the ten largest clones hold approximately 15%. Sequenced: blood. The receptor set was obtained from a woman younger than 30 with Graves' ophthalmopathy.

The chain carries TRBV20-1 and TRBJ2-1; 9 bases are shared with TRBD2. V lost 5 bases to trimming and J lost 6 bases; unmatched junction nucleotides: 8. This CDR3 region has 14 residues. Germline values: CDR1 DFQATT, CDR2 SNEGSKA (reference sequence). The CDR3 here is CSAERLAGSNEQFF. In nucleotides, the CDR3 is TGCAGTGCTGAGAGGCTAGCGGGGAGCAATGAGCAGTTCTTC.

About this clonotype itself: The CDR3 ends on some other residue instead of the conserved phenylalanine or tryptophan, so this is likely a read error. J is TRBJ1-1 and V is TRBV4-1; tentatively, D is TRBD1 (5 bases). CDR3 length: 13 residues. Trimming pared 5 bases from V and 5 bases from J, leaving 12 bases between. Germline CDR1 and CDR2: MGHRA and YSYEKL. CDR3 region: CASSIETATEAFL. CDR3 nucleotide sequence: TGCGCCAGCAGCATAGAGACAGCGACTGAAGCTTTCCTT.

In this sample, this clonotype turned up many times. The V gene is TRBV5-4, the J gene TRBJ2-1; the match to TRBD2 covers 7 bases. Germline V gene lookup returns CDR1 SGHNT and CDR2 YYREEE (reference sequence). The trim removed 8 bases at V and 4 bases at J, leaving 6 bases unmatched. This CDR3 region has 13 residues. The CDR3 nucleotides are TGTGCCAGTGCTAGCGGACCATACAATGAGCAGTTCTTC. Translation: CASASGPYNEQFF.